The 23 T cell receptor beta chains reported below all come from one sample, sequenced in a study of blood T cell repertoires in COVID-19. Clones were sequenced by immunoSEQ multiplex PCR, and TCRdb holds only the in-frame ones, with some missing. The sample shows roughly 300,000 clones, 81% of them seen only once. Sequencing was done on a sample of peripheral blood. Every receptor here comes from a woman aged 60 to 75 with active or convalescent COVID-19.

The chain joins TRBV28 to TRBJ1-2; maybe TRBD1 (5 bases). The CDR3 has 16 amino acids. Germline values: CDR1 MDHEN, CDR2 SYDVKM. V shed 5 bases and J shed 7 bases, with 23 bases lying between them. The CDR3 DNA reads as TGTGCCAGCAGTCCGTCCGGGGGAGACCAAGTTGGTGGCTACACCTTC. Its protein product is CASSPSGGDQVGGYTF.

This sequence joins TRBV5-1 and TRBJ1-1; a possible D gene is TRBD1 (5 bases). Germline V CDR1 and CDR2: SGHRS, YFSETQ. Trimming pared 0 bases from V and 0 bases from J, leaving 9 bases between. This CDR3 region has 15 residues. CDR3 amino acids: CASSLGGSLNTEAFF. In DNA, the CDR3 is TGCGCCAGCAGCTTGGGGGGCAGCCTGAACACTGAAGCTTTCTTT.

The table lists this clone with a few counts. The V gene is TRBV6-5, the J gene TRBJ2-3, with 9 bases aligning to TRBD1. Germline V gene lookup returns CDR1 MNHEY and CDR2 SVGAGI. The CDR3 is 15 residues long. After removal of 4 bases from V and 6 bases from J, the junction contained 8 bases not matched to a gene. The CDR3 loop reads CASSWGTGFGDTQYF. CDR3 bases: TGTGCCAGCAGTTGGGGGACAGGGTTTGGGGATACGCAGTATTTT.

This chain links TRBV3-1 (or the pseudogene TRBV3-2) with TRBJ1-1, with no clear D. V was trimmed by 3 bases and J by 1 base, leaving 9 bases between them. Per germline, CDR1 LGHDT and CDR2 YNNKEL (reference sequence). The CDR3 is 14 residues long. The CDR3 region has the DNA TGTGCCAGCAGCCAGCGGGTGACGAACACTGAAGCTTTCTTT. Translated, it gives CASSQRVTNTEAFF.

V and J are TRBV9 and TRBJ2-7, with TRBD2 matching over 9 bases. CDR1 is SGDLS and CDR2 is YYNGEE in the germline V gene. After removal of 3 bases from V and 2 bases from J, the junction contained 6 bases not matched to a gene. This CDR3 comprises 15 residues. The CDR3, as DNA: TGTGCCAGCAGCGCGCCGGGACTAGCCGCCTACGAGCAGTACTTC. Protein sequence: CASSAPGLAAYEQYF.

This chain joins TRBV5-1 and TRBJ1-1; TRBD1 agrees at 10 bases. Looked up from germline, CDR1 is SGHRS and CDR2 is YFSETQ. The CDR3 has 15 residues. V trimming: 1 base; J trimming: 8 bases; junction bases outside the gene matches: 8. CDR3 in amino acids: CASSLSTGQGVEAFF. For the CDR3, the DNA is TGCGCCAGCAGCTTGAGTACCGGACAGGGGGTGGAAGCTTTCTTT.

The V and J genes are TRBV11-2 and TRBJ1-6; no reliable D call. Trimming shortened V by 1 base and J by 7 bases, and 14 bases separated the two germline ends. From germline, CDR1 is SGHAT and CDR2 FQNNGV. CDR3 length equals 16 residues. The CDR3 DNA is TGTGCCAGCAGCTTAGGAGGCCCCGGTGGGAATTCACCCCTCCACTTT. It yields the protein CASSLGGPGGNSPLHF.

The V and J genes are TRBV7-6 and TRBJ1-2; tentative D call: TRBD1 (5 bases). The CDR3 loop spans 15 amino acids. V was shortened by 6 bases and J by 8 bases, with 22 bases between the two germline ends. The germline V gene encodes CDR1 SGHVS and CDR2 FNYEAQ. In nucleotides, the CDR3 is TGTGCCAGCAGTGAAAGGGGCAGGGAACGTGAGGGCTACACCTTC. Its translation: CASSERGREREGYTF.

The CDR3 DNA reads TGCGCCAGCAGCCCACAGAGTAAGAGCACAGATACGCAGTATTTT. It codes for CASSPQSKSTDTQYF. V usage is TRBV10-2 and J usage is TRBJ2-3; D unclear. Germline V CDR1 and CDR2: WSHSY, SAAADI. The V gene lost 6 bases and the J gene lost 0 bases, with 13 bases spanning the gap. There are 15 residues in the CDR3.

The CDR3, as DNA: TGTGCCAGCAGCTTACAGGGCAATCAGCCCCAGCATTTT. Encoded protein: CASSLQGNQPQHF. The chain couples TRBV7-3 to TRBJ1-5; D is undetermined. The V and J ends lost 2 bases and 2 bases respectively, with 4 bases between them. The CDR3 consists of 13 residues. CDR1 is SGHTA and CDR2 is FQGTGA in the germline V gene. Based on the CDR3 plus reference TRBV7-3 and TRBJ1-5, the full variable domain is GAGVSQTPSNKVTEKGKYVELRCDPISGHTALYWYRQSLGQGPEFLIYFQGTGAADDSGLPNDRFFAVRPEGSVSTLKIQRTERGDSAVYLCASSLQGNQPQHFGDGTRLSIL.

This chain connects TRBV6-5 to TRBJ1-4, with 9 bases matching TRBD1. The CDR3 has 15 amino acids. Germline V gene sequence: CDR1 MNHEY, CDR2 SVGAGI. J lost 7 bases, V lost 7 bases, and 10 bases had no gene match. CDR3: CASTRRGQGGEKLFF. DNA of the CDR3: TGTGCCAGCACCCGACGGGGACAGGGAGGTGAAAAACTGTTTTTT.

This chain connects TRBV27 to TRBJ2-2, with 9 bases fitting TRBD1. The V gene's germline CDR1 is MNHEY and CDR2 SMNVEV (reference sequence). This CDR3 has 13 amino acids. The V segment lost 5 bases and the J segment 9 bases; nucleotides outside the gene matches: 4. DNA for the CDR3: TGTGCCAGCAGTCTACAGGGGGCGCGGGAGCTGTTTTTT. Its protein is CASSLQGARELFF.

The chain carries TRBV13 and TRBJ2-5; 8 nucleotides align to TRBD2. V dropped 5 bases and J dropped 4; count of bases not matched to a gene: 15. CDR1 is PRHDT, CDR2 FYEKMQ, per germline (reference sequence). CDR3 length equals 17 residues. DNA of the CDR3: TGTGCCAGCAGCCTCAGGAGCGGGGGCCAACAGACAGAGACCCAGTACTTC. This sequence encodes CASSLRSGGQQTETQYF. The full variable domain, in which reference TRBV13 and TRBJ2-5 provide the parts outside the CDR3, is AAGVIQSPRHLIKEKRETATLKCYPIPRHDTVYWYQQGPGQDPQFLISFYEKMQSDKGSIPDRFSAQQFSDYHSELNMSSLELGDSALYFCASSLRSGGQQTETQYFGPGTRLLVL.

The chain carries TRBV27 and TRBJ2-7, with D maybe TRBD1 (6 bases). CDR3 length: 12 amino acids. From germline, CDR1 is MNHEY and CDR2 SMNVEV (reference sequence). Trimming took 5 bases from V and 6 from J, leaving 11 bases between them. The CDR3 sequence is CASSERGGEQYF. The CDR3, as DNA: TGTGCCAGCAGTGAGAGAGGGGGCGAGCAGTACTTC.

This chain joins TRBV11-1 and TRBJ1-1, with D perhaps TRBD1 (5 bases). The CDR3 is 13 amino acids. Germline CDR1 and CDR2: SGHAT and FQDESV (reference sequence). The V end was cut by 7 bases, the J end by 4 bases, with 13 bases between. DNA for the CDR3: TGTGCCAGCACCCTTCCAGGGTTCACTGAAGCTTTCTTT. It yields the protein CASTLPGFTEAFF.

CDR3 coding DNA: TGTGCCAGCAGGGGAGAACAGGGGGCAGGATACAATGAGCAGTTCTTC. Its protein product is CASRGEQGAGYNEQFF. The V gene is TRBV7-2, the J gene TRBJ2-1; 9 bases are a match to TRBD1. Trimming took 6 bases from V and 4 from J; bases not matched to a gene: 10. The V gene's germline CDR1 is SGHTA and CDR2 FQGNSA. The CDR3 totals 16 residues.

There are a few counts of this clone. J is TRBJ1-3 and V is TRBV9, with TRBD1 matching over 8 bases. The CDR3 spans 14 residues. V dropped 4 bases and J dropped 2; count of bases not matched to a gene: 2. The germline V gene has CDR1 SGDLS and CDR2 YYNGEE. The CDR3 reads CASSQTGAGNTIYF. The CDR3 DNA follows: TGTGCCAGCAGCCAGACAGGGGCTGGAAACACCATATATTTT.

V gene TRBV3-1 (or the pseudogene TRBV3-2) combines with J gene TRBJ1-4; D call uncertain. Germline V CDR1 and CDR2: LGHDT, YNNKEL (reference sequence). Trimming took 1 base from V and 11 from J, leaving 14 bases between them. CDR3 length: 14 residues. The CDR3 bases are TGTGCCAGCAGCCAAGGATCGAGGAACGGGAAACTGTTTTTT. Its translation is CASSQGSRNGKLFF.

This clone has just one count. This chain uses TRBV18 with TRBJ2-7, with a weak D call TRBD2 (5 bases). CDR3 length equals 12 residues. V lost 4 bases and J lost 4, with 8 bases in between. The germline V gene has CDR1 KGHSH and CDR2 LQKENI. In DNA, the CDR3 is TGTGCCAGCTCACAACGGGGTTACGAGCAGTACTTC. Translated: CASSQRGYEQYF.

The gene calls are TRBV7-9 and TRBJ1-4, with 8 positions matching TRBD1. CDR3 length: 16 residues. The junction had 3 bases not matched to a gene; V was cut back by 0 bases and J by 3 bases. Germline CDR1 reads SEHNR; CDR2 reads FQNEAQ (reference sequence). This CDR3 is CASSLAQGGANEKLFF. CDR3 coding DNA: TGTGCCAGCAGCTTAGCACAGGGGGGGGCTAATGAAAAACTGTTTTTT.

The gene calls are TRBV25-1 and TRBJ2-3, with TRBD1 identical over 9 bases. The CDR3 is made up of 13 amino acids. Unmatched junction bases numbered 5, after V lost 7 bases and J lost 6 bases. Germline V gene lookup returns CDR1 MGHDK and CDR2 SYGVNS. In nucleotides, the CDR3 is TGTGCCAGCAAAGGGACAGGGATGGATACGCAGTATTTT. Amino acid sequence: CASKGTGMDTQYF.

The rearrangement links TRBV19 to TRBJ1-2; D is possibly TRBD1 (6 bases). Germline values: CDR1 LNHDA, CDR2 SQIVND (reference sequence). V lost 4 bases to trimming and J lost 4 bases, with 16 bases between them. The CDR3 extends over 15 amino acids. In DNA, the CDR3 is TGTGCCAGTAGTACCGGGACAAGTCGGGGCTATGGCTACACCTTC. As protein: CASSTGTSRGYGYTF.

The chain couples TRBV28 to TRBJ1-1, with a weak D call TRBD1 (6 bases). Germline assignment: CDR1 MDHEN and CDR2 SYDVKM. The CDR3 has 17 residues. Trimming left V 0 bases short and J 3 bases short, with 17 bases between. Here the CDR3 reads CASSLWALGAGDTEAFF. The CDR3 nucleotides are TGTGCCAGCAGTTTATGGGCCCTGGGGGCGGGGGACACTGAAGCTTTCTTT.